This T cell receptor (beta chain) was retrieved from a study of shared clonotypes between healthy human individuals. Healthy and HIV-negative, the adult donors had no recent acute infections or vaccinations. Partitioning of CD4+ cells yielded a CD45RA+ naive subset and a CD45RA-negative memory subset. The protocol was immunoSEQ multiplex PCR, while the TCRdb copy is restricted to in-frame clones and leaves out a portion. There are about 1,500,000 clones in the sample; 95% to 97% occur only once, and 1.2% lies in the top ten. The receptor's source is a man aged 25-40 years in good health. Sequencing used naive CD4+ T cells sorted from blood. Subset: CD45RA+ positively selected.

The CDR3: CASSYVALGATYEQYF. For the CDR3, the DNA is TGTGCCAGCAGTTACGTTGCCCTGGGGGCCACCTACGAGCAGTACTTC. The rearrangement joins TRBV6-5 to TRBJ2-7; D might be TRBD1 (6 bases). V was trimmed by 2 bases and J by 2 bases, leaving 16 bases between them. The germline V gene encodes CDR1 MNHEY and CDR2 SVGAGI. The CDR3 is 16 residues long.